These 5 T cell receptor beta chains originate from one sample sequenced in a study of blood T cell repertoires in COVID-19. Using immunoSEQ multiplex PCR, the repertoire was profiled, and TCRdb retains in-frame clones only, with some absent. The top ten clones hold 4% to 4.5% of a sample with some 87,000 clones, roughly 90% of them seen once. The sequencing sample was made of peripheral blood. These receptors were obtained from a human donor with COVID-19, enrolled during active disease. The donor label of this sample is uncertain.

Only one count was recorded for this clone. This chain links TRBV11-2 with TRBJ1-3; a possible D gene is TRBD1 (6 bases). V lost 6 bases and J 9 bases, leaving 15 bases between the germline ends. Germline CDR1 reads SGHAT; CDR2 reads FQNNGV. The CDR3 runs to 13 residues. The CDR3: CASRKSTGSTIYF. In nucleotides, the CDR3 is TGTGCCAGCAGGAAGTCCACAGGGTCCACCATATATTTT.

The chain links TRBV6-1 to TRBJ2-2; 9 nucleotides agree with TRBD2. Germline lookup yields CDR1 MNHNS and CDR2 SASEGT. The J segment lost 3 bases and the V segment lost 1 base, leaving 6 bases of the junction unmatched. The CDR3 is made up of 17 amino acids. CDR3 coding DNA: TGTGCCAGCAGTGAAGGTTTGTCTAGCGGGGACACCGGGGAGCTGTTTTTT. Translating it yields CASSEGLSSGDTGELFF.

Here the CDR3 DNA reads TGCGCCAGCAGTGGCAGGGGACGGGAGACCCAGTACTTC. Translated: CASSGRGRETQYF. This chain links TRBV10-2 with TRBJ2-5, with D possibly matching TRBD1 (6 bases). V lost 4 bases and J 5 bases, leaving 11 bases between the germline ends. This CDR3 has 13 amino acids. From germline, CDR1 is WSHSY and CDR2 SAAADI.

The genes are TRBV10-3 and TRBJ1-4; D perhaps matches TRBD1 (6 bases). This CDR3 spans 15 amino acids. CDR1 ENHRY and CDR2 SYGVKD come from the germline V gene. Trimming stripped 3 bases from V and 3 bases from J, with 11 bases between. The CDR3 loop reads CAISDAQGPNEKLFF. CDR3 DNA sequence: TGTGCCATCAGTGATGCACAGGGACCTAATGAAAAACTGTTTTTT.

V and J are TRBV19 and TRBJ2-7, with TRBD1 identical over 10 bases. The CDR3 spans 15 residues. The J segment lost 3 bases and the V segment lost 5 bases, leaving 7 bases of the junction unmatched. Germline V gene data show CDR1 as LNHDA and CDR2 as SQIVND (reference sequence). CDR3 nucleotide sequence: TGTGCCAGTAGTTCGGGGACAGGGGTAGGCTACGAGCAGTACTTC. Amino acid sequence: CASSSGTGVGYEQYF. The full variable domain, with the rest looked up from reference TRBV19 and TRBJ2-7, is DGGITQSPKYLFRKEGQNVTLSCEQNLNHDAMYWYRQDPGQGLRLIYYSQIVNDFQKGDIAEGYSVSREKKESFPLTVTSAQKNPTAFYLCASSSGTGVGYEQYFGPGTRLTVT.